What follows are 2 T cell receptor beta chains derived from one specimen sequenced in a study of blood T cell repertoires in COVID-19. Assay used: immunoSEQ multiplex PCR; TCRdb lists only in-frame clones, some missing. The sample has approximately 150,000 clones; 70% to 90% are singletons. Material for sequencing was peripheral blood. The receptors were gathered from a woman aged 45-60 years with COVID-19, enrolled during active disease.

This clone was counted only a few times. The V call is TRBV9, the J call TRBJ2-2; 12 bases are shared with TRBD2. The CDR3 extends over 16 amino acids. CDR1 and CDR2 (germline): SGDLS, YYNGEE. V shed 4 bases, J shed 4 bases, and the junction held 5 bases outside the gene matches. The CDR3 is CASSPRLAGVTGELFF. CDR3 bases: TGTGCCAGCAGCCCCCGACTAGCGGGGGTCACCGGGGAGCTGTTTTTT.

The rearrangement links TRBV11-3 to TRBJ2-1, with 8 bases aligning to TRBD2. Germline trimming cut 1 base from V and 8 bases from J; bases unmatched to any gene: 10. The CDR3 spans 16 residues. Germline V lookup: CDR1 SGHNT, CDR2 YENEEA. The CDR3 loop is CASSLGTGGSSYEQFF. As DNA, the CDR3 is TGTGCCAGCAGCTTAGGCACGGGGGGGTCTTCGTATGAGCAGTTCTTC. Full variable domain (outside the CDR3, taken from reference TRBV11-3 and TRBJ2-1): EAGVVQSPRYKIIEKKQPVAFWCNPISGHNTLYWYLQNLGQGPELLIRYENEEAVDDSQLPKDRFSAERLKGVDSTLKIQPAELGDSAVYLCASSLGTGGSSYEQFFGPGTRLTVL.